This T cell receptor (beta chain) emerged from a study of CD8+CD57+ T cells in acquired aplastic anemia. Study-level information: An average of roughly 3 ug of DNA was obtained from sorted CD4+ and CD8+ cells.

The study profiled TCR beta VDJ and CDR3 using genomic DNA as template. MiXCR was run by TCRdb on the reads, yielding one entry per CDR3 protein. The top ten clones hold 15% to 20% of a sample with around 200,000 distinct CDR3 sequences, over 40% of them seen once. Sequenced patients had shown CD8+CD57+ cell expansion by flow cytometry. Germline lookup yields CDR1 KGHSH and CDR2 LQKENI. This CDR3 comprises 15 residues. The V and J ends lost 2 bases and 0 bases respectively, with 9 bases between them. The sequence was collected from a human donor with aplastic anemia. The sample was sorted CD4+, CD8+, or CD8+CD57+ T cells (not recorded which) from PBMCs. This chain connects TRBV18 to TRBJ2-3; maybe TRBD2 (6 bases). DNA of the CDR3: TGTGCCAGCTCACCATTGGGACTGAGCACAGATACGCAGTATTTT. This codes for CASSPLGLSTDTQYF.